The 17 T cell receptor beta chains below come from one sample, sequenced in a study of immune cell composition in non-small cell lung cancer. The repertoire was sequenced with immunoSEQ multiplex PCR; TCRdb's copy has only in-frame clones and lacks some. The sample contains around 6,000 clones, over 75% of which appear only once. Sequences were obtained from lung tumor tissue. These receptors all stem from a human donor with non-small cell lung cancer.

The genes are TRBV2 and TRBJ1-6; D might be TRBD1 (5 bases). CDR1 and CDR2 (germline): SNHLY, FYNNEI. The V gene lost 8 bases and the J gene lost 7 bases, with 12 bases spanning the gap. This CDR3 spans 13 amino acids. In DNA form, the CDR3 reads TGTGCCAGCGCTCTGGCAGGGAATTCACCCCTCCACTTT. Its translation: CASALAGNSPLHF.

The chain carries TRBV11-2 and TRBJ1-3; TRBD1 matches at 10 bases. V lost 5 bases, J lost 3 bases, and 16 bases stayed unmatched. The CDR3 has 19 residues. Germline assignment: CDR1 SGHAT and CDR2 FQNNGV. CDR3 coding DNA: TGTGCCAGCAGCAAGGGGACAGGGGAATATGTGCTTTATGGAAACACCATATATTTT. It translates to CASSKGTGEYVLYGNTIYF.

The rearrangement joins TRBV6-6 to TRBJ1-2; 9 bases line up with TRBD1. The CDR3 covers 15 residues. Germline V gene sequence: CDR1 MNHNY, CDR2 SVGAGI (reference sequence). Losses at the gene ends were 0 bases for V and 6 bases for J; bases not matched to a gene: 5. The CDR3 loop reads CASSYSPRTGDGYTF. Here the CDR3 DNA reads TGTGCCAGCAGTTACTCCCCCCGGACAGGGGATGGCTACACCTTC.

This sequence joins TRBV5-1 and TRBJ2-1, with D maybe TRBD2 (6 bases). Germline values: CDR1 SGHRS, CDR2 YFSETQ. There are 16 residues in the CDR3. Trimming removed 0 bases at V and 0 bases at J, with 10 bases between. As DNA, the CDR3 is TGCGCCAGCAGCTTGGCTAGCGTAAGCTCCTACAATGAGCAGTTCTTC. This gives the protein CASSLASVSSYNEQFF.

The rearrangement joins TRBV27 to TRBJ1-5; TRBD1 is a possible D gene (6 bases). CDR3 length: 16 residues. Trimming pared 6 bases from V and 1 base from J, leaving 16 bases between. Germline-derived CDR1 and CDR2 are MNHEY and SMNVEV (reference sequence). CDR3 protein: CASRFRTAGSNQPQHF. Here the CDR3 DNA reads TGTGCCAGCAGATTTCGGACAGCAGGGAGCAATCAGCCCCAGCATTTT.

This clone was counted once. CDR3 in DNA: TGTGCCAGCCAGGGACTAGCTCCCGAGCAGTACTTC. Residues: CASQGLAPEQYF. The chain has TRBV9 and TRBJ2-7; TRBD2 agrees at 9 bases. CDR3 length: 12 residues. V dropped 7 bases and J dropped 6; count of bases not matched to a gene: 5. Germline CDR1 reads SGDLS; CDR2 reads YYNGEE.

The chain links TRBV5-1 to TRBJ2-7; 12 bases agree with TRBD2. J lost 4 bases, V lost 4 bases, and 3 bases had no gene match. The V gene's germline CDR1 is SGHRS and CDR2 YFSETQ. The CDR3 spans 14 residues. The CDR3: CASSPGLAGYEQYF. In nucleotides, the CDR3 is TGCGCCAGCAGCCCCGGACTAGCGGGGTACGAGCAGTACTTC.

V and J are TRBV5-1 and TRBJ2-3, with TRBD1 matching 7 bases. CDR1 and CDR2 from the germline V gene are SGHRS and YFSETQ. J gave up 2 bases and V 2 bases, and 2 bases lay outside the gene matches. The CDR3 has 14 amino acids. The CDR3 is CASSFGQVTDTQYF. CDR3 bases: TGCGCCAGCAGCTTCGGACAGGTCACAGATACGCAGTATTTT.

The chain is built from TRBV5-1 and TRBJ1-2; 7 bases are shared with TRBD1. Germline CDR1 SGHRS, CDR2 YFSETQ. The CDR3 consists of 13 residues. Unmatched junction bases numbered 11, after V lost 5 bases and J lost 10 bases. The CDR3 coding sequence is TGCGCCAGCAGTCCTGACAGGGCCGTCGACTACACCTTC. This sequence encodes CASSPDRAVDYTF.

This clone has more than one count but fewer than ten. The chain joins TRBV6-4 to TRBJ2-2, with a weak D call TRBD1 (6 bases). CDR1 is MRHNA, CDR2 SNTAGT, per germline. There are 14 residues in the CDR3. The ends were cut back, 6 bases at V and 2 bases at J, with 10 bases in the middle. CDR3 sequence: CASRGAHNTGELFF. The CDR3, as DNA: TGTGCCAGCAGGGGGGCACACAACACCGGGGAGCTGTTTTTT.

The chain recombines TRBV19 with TRBJ1-2, with D possibly TRBD1 on 6 matching bases. Trimming stripped 4 bases from V and 7 bases from J, with 16 bases between. CDR3 size: 14 residues. Germline V gene lookup returns CDR1 LNHDA and CDR2 SQIVND (reference sequence). CDR3 protein: CASSNDRTSRGYTF. CDR3 sequence (DNA): TGTGCCAGTAGTAACGACAGGACCTCCCGTGGCTACACCTTC.

The count of this clone is one. V gene TRBV30 combines with J gene TRBJ2-7, with D perhaps TRBD2 (5 bases). Deletions cut 0 bases from V and 6 bases from J, with 18 bases between. CDR1 and CDR2 from the germline V gene are GTSNPN and SVGIG (reference sequence). The CDR3 is 15 residues long. CDR3 protein: CAWSVLVDSWGEQYF. The CDR3 nucleotides read TGTGCCTGGAGTGTACTCGTGGACTCATGGGGCGAGCAGTACTTC. The full variable domain, completed using reference TRBV30 and TRBJ2-7, is SQTIHQWPATLVQPVGSPLSLECTVEGTSNPNLYWYRQAAGRGLQLLFYSVGIGQISSEVPQNLSASRPQDRQFILSSKKLLLSDSGFYLCAWSVLVDSWGEQYFGPGTRLTVT.

The chain recombines TRBV9 with TRBJ2-7; 8 bases fit TRBD2. Unmatched junction bases numbered 8, after V lost 2 bases and J lost 4 bases. Germline loops: CDR1 SGDLS, CDR2 YYNGEE. The CDR3 has 15 residues. Written as DNA, the CDR3 is TGTGCCAGCAGCGTGGGATCGGTAGCGGGGTACGAGCAGTACTTC. It codes for CASSVGSVAGYEQYF.

This clone has only a few counts. The chain links TRBV11-2 to TRBJ2-7; a possible D gene is TRBD2 (6 bases). CDR3 length: 16 amino acids. Trimming removed 0 bases from V and 3 bases from J, with 15 bases in between. CDR1 and CDR2 (germline): SGHAT, FQNNGV. The CDR3: CASSLDQWRGLYEQYF. DNA for the CDR3: TGTGCCAGCAGCTTAGATCAATGGCGGGGCCTCTACGAGCAGTACTTC.

The chain links TRBV19 to TRBJ2-2, with 7 bases identical to TRBD1. The CDR3 totals 16 residues. J was trimmed by 3 bases and V by 9 bases; bases with no gene match: 13. Germline values: CDR1 LNHDA, CDR2 SQIVND (reference sequence). CDR3 bases: TGTGCCAGCAACATGTGGGACAGAGTTTACACCGGGGAGCTGTTTTTT. Protein product: CASNMWDRVYTGELFF. The full variable domain, with the rest looked up from reference TRBV19 and TRBJ2-2, is DGGITQSPKYLFRKEGQNVTLSCEQNLNHDAMYWYRQDPGQGLRLIYYSQIVNDFQKGDIAEGYSVSREKKESFPLTVTSAQKNPTAFYLCASNMWDRVYTGELFFGEGSRLTVL.

The V gene is TRBV7-9, the J gene TRBJ2-1; 10 bases are shared with TRBD2. The J segment lost 14 bases and the V segment lost 0 bases, leaving 7 bases of the junction unmatched. There are 14 residues in the CDR3. The germline gives CDR1 SEHNR, CDR2 FQNEAQ (reference sequence). The CDR3: CASSLAGAGGPEFF. The CDR3 coding sequence is TGTGCCAGCAGCTTAGCTGGAGCGGGGGGGCCGGAGTTCTTC.

The V gene is TRBV5-6, the J gene TRBJ1-5, with D possibly TRBD1 on 5 matching bases. The CDR3 consists of 15 residues. Germline loops: CDR1 SGHDT, CDR2 YYEEEE. V lost 3 bases and J lost 2, with 12 bases in between. CDR3 amino acids: CASSWGRGRNQPQHF. As DNA, the CDR3 is TGTGCCAGCAGCTGGGGGAGGGGTCGCAATCAGCCCCAGCATTTT. The complete variable domain, with remaining parts taken from reference TRBV5-6 and TRBJ1-5, reads DAGVTQSPTHLIKTRGQQVTLRCSPKSGHDTVSWYQQALGQGPQFIFQYYEEEERQRGNFPDRFSGHQFPNYSSELNVNALLLGDSALYLCASSWGRGRNQPQHFGDGTRLSIL.